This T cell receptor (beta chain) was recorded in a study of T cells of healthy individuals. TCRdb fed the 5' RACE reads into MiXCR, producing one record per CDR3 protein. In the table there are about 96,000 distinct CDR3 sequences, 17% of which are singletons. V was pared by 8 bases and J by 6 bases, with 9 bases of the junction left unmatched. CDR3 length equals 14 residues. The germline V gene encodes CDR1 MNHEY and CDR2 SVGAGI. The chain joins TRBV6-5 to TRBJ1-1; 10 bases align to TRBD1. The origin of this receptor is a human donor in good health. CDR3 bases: TGTGCCAGCTCCTGGGACAGGGGAGTCCCTGAAGCTTTCTTT. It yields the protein CASSWDRGVPEAFF.